The 31 T cell receptor beta chains reported below all come from one sample, sequenced in a study of blood T cell repertoires in COVID-19 (dated by TCRdb to the early 2020s). The library was obtained by the immunoSEQ multiplex PCR assay. As stored in TCRdb, this immuneACCESS dataset retains in-frame rearrangements with V and J assigned. A fraction of the clones does not appear; measured against another copy, unresolved V genes explain less than half of the discrepancy, and the remainder lacks a known reason. Present in this sample are about 140,000 clones, roughly 85% of which were seen just once. The ten largest account for less than 4.5% of the sample. Sequenced material: peripheral blood. These receptors were taken from a man in his sixties with acute or convalescent COVID-19.

The V gene is TRBV6-1, the J gene TRBJ2-7; the match to TRBD1 covers 8 bases. V lost 3 bases and J lost 3; bases outside the gene matches: 1. Germline CDR1 is MNHNS and CDR2 is SASEGT. The CDR3 consists of 13 residues. CDR3 sequence reads: CASSETGVYEQYF. The CDR3 DNA reads TGTGCCAGCAGTGAGACAGGGGTCTACGAGCAGTACTTC.

This clone was counted between two and nine times. The gene calls are TRBV28 and TRBJ1-1, with a possible D match to TRBD1 (5 bases). V was cut by 6 bases and J by 8 bases, with 10 bases left in between. The germline V gene encodes CDR1 MDHEN and CDR2 SYDVKM. The CDR3 totals 11 residues. The CDR3 spells CASSRVSEAFF. The CDR3 DNA follows: TGTGCCAGCAGCAGGGTTTCCGAAGCTTTCTTT.

The table lists this clone with a count of one. The chain combines TRBV28 with TRBJ1-3; D is perhaps TRBD1 (5 bases). Germline values: CDR1 MDHEN, CDR2 SYDVKM. The CDR3 has 19 residues. Deletions cut 8 bases from V and 0 bases from J, with 26 bases between. The CDR3 loop is CASALPTSLQEISGNTIYF. CDR3 coding DNA: TGTGCCAGCGCCCTTCCAACGAGCCTACAGGAGATCTCTGGAAACACCATATATTTT. Using reference TRBV28 and TRBJ1-3 for the parts outside the CDR3, the full variable domain is DVKVTQSSRYLVKRTGEKVFLECVQDMDHENMFWYRQDPGLGLRLIYFSYDVKMKEKGDIPEGYSVSREKKERFSLILESASTNQTSMYLCASALPTSLQEISGNTIYFGEGSWLTVV.

This clone has just a few counts. The chain is built from TRBV4-1 and TRBJ1-1, with 7 bases that match TRBD1. With 1 base clipped from V and 6 bases from J, the junction kept 5 bases outside the gene matches. The CDR3 extends over 14 amino acids. CDR1 is MGHRA and CDR2 is YSYEKL in the germline V gene. CDR3 nucleotides: TGCGCCAGCAGCCAAGTAGAGGGGGCAGCTGAAGCTTTCTTT. Translating it yields CASSQVEGAAEAFF.

J is TRBJ2-2 and V is TRBV10-3; D call uncertain. Germline V gene lookup returns CDR1 ENHRY and CDR2 SYGVKD. The V and J ends lost 5 bases and 3 bases respectively, with 7 bases between them. The CDR3 is made up of 13 amino acids. The DNA of the CDR3 is TGTGCCATCAGTTCAGTCGACACCGGGGAGCTGTTTTTT. It codes for CAISSVDTGELFF.

This chain links TRBV29-1 with TRBJ1-5; D not certain. CDR3 length: 13 amino acids. CDR1 is SQVTM and CDR2 is ANQGSEA in the germline V gene. The germline V and J ends were trimmed by 4 bases and 3 bases, with 10 bases remaining between them. The CDR3 coding sequence is TGCAGCGTTGCGGTTCAGGACAATCAGCCCCAGCATTTT. Translating it yields CSVAVQDNQPQHF.

This clone was detected many times. The chain joins TRBV2 to TRBJ1-5; 8 bases line up with TRBD1. CDR1 SNHLY and CDR2 FYNNEI come from the germline V gene. The CDR3 runs to 14 residues. V gave up 3 bases and J gave up 7 bases; unmatched junction bases: 5. CDR3 nucleotide sequence: TGTGCCAGCAGTGAGAGGACAGGGAGGCAGCCCCAGCATTTT. Its translation: CASSERTGRQPQHF. Variable domain in full (rest from reference TRBV2 and TRBJ1-5): EPEVTQTPSHQVTQMGQEVILRCVPISNHLYFYWYRQILGQKVEFLVSFYNNEISEKSEIFDDQFSVERPDGSNFTLKIRSTKLEDSAMYFCASSERTGRQPQHFGDGTRLSIL.

The genes are TRBV27 and TRBJ2-1; 7 positions match TRBD1. The CDR3 extends over 14 amino acids. Germline V gives CDR1 MNHEY, CDR2 SMNVEV (reference sequence). V shed 5 bases, J shed 15 bases, and the junction held 16 bases outside the gene matches. The CDR3 nucleotides read TGTGCCAGCAGTCAAGACGACAGGGCGTACAACCGGTTCTTC. Residues: CASSQDDRAYNRFF.

This chain uses TRBV25-1 with TRBJ2-1; 10 nucleotides line up with TRBD2. This CDR3 is 17 amino acids long. Germline lookup yields CDR1 MGHDK and CDR2 SYGVNS. The junction had 13 bases not matched to a gene; V was cut back by 4 bases and J by 7 bases. The CDR3 DNA sequence: TGTGCCAGCAGTGCGCACGCGGGACTAGCGCTACCTAATGAGCAGTTCTTC. Translation gives CASSAHAGLALPNEQFF.

The DNA for the CDR3 is TGTGCCAGCAGCTTGGAAGAGGTGCAGCCCCAGCATTTT. It codes for CASSLEEVQPQHF. The gene calls are TRBV7-2 and TRBJ1-5, with D unclear. Germline V lookup: CDR1 SGHTA, CDR2 FQGNSA. V dropped 3 bases and J dropped 7 bases, with 10 bases sitting between them. The CDR3 is 13 residues long.

This chain connects TRBV6-1 to TRBJ2-1; 14 nucleotides match TRBD2. V shed 1 base, J shed 9 bases, and the junction held 2 bases outside the gene matches. CDR3 length: 15 residues. Germline V gene sequence: CDR1 MNHNS, CDR2 SASEGT. The chain's CDR3 is CASSEEGLAGVEQFF. The CDR3 region has the DNA TGTGCCAGCAGTGAAGAGGGACTAGCGGGAGTTGAGCAGTTCTTC.

This clone was recorded only once. The J gene is TRBJ1-1, the V gene TRBV9; D uncertain. Germline CDR1 and CDR2: SGDLS and YYNGEE. Trimming took 2 bases from V and 4 from J, leaving 12 bases between them. The CDR3 spans 14 residues. CDR3 residues: CASSVEVVSTEAFF. The CDR3 region has the DNA TGTGCCAGCAGCGTCGAAGTAGTTTCCACTGAAGCTTTCTTT.

This clone appeared a few times. The DNA of the CDR3 is TGTGCCTGGAGTATACTGGGGCATGGCTACACCTTC. Its translation: CAWSILGHGYTF. This chain joins TRBV30 and TRBJ1-2; tentative D call: TRBD1 (5 bases). From germline, CDR1 is GTSNPN and CDR2 SVGIG (reference sequence). The CDR3 has 12 residues. The ends were cut back, 2 bases at V and 6 bases at J, with 10 bases in the middle.

This clone came up once. J is TRBJ1-5 and V is TRBV2; TRBD1 matches at 9 bases. Per germline, CDR1 SNHLY and CDR2 FYNNEI. Unmatched junction bases numbered 0, after V lost 4 bases and J lost 5 bases. The CDR3 totals 13 residues. The CDR3: CASSGTGDQPQHF. CDR3 DNA: TGTGCCAGCAGTGGGACAGGGGATCAGCCCCAGCATTTT.

The rearrangement uses TRBV7-9 and TRBJ2-6; 9 nucleotides line up with TRBD1. Germline assignment: CDR1 SEHNR and CDR2 FQNEAQ (reference sequence). Unmatched junction bases numbered 4, after V lost 4 bases and J lost 0 bases. This CDR3 region has 17 residues. DNA of the CDR3: TGTGCCAGCAGCTCCGGGACAGGGAGCTCTGGGGCCAACGTCCTGACTTTC. This translates into CASSSGTGSSGANVLTF. The whole variable domain, remainder taken from reference TRBV7-9 and TRBJ2-6, is DTGVSQNPRHKITKRGQNVTFRCDPISEHNRLYWYRQTLGQGPEFLTYFQNEAQLEKSRLLSDRFSAERPKGSFSTLEIQRTEQGDSAMYLCASSSGTGSSGANVLTFGAGSRLTVL.

J is TRBJ2-4 and V is TRBV6-2 or TRBV6-3, with 16 nucleotides matching TRBD2. This CDR3 spans 21 amino acids. The germline gives CDR1 MNHEY, CDR2 SVGEGT. V lost 2 bases and J lost 1; bases outside the gene matches: 11. CDR3 in DNA: TGTGCCAGCAGTTACCCGCCGGGACTAGCGGGAGGGCCATTGGCCAAAAACATTCAGTACTTC. Translation: CASSYPPGLAGGPLAKNIQYF.

The gene calls are TRBV6-5 and TRBJ1-4, with 8 positions matching TRBD1. The V gene end was trimmed by 4 bases and the J gene end by 5 bases; junction bases not matched to a gene: 3. Germline CDR1 MNHEY, CDR2 SVGAGI. CDR3 length: 14 amino acids. The CDR3 nucleotides are TGTGCCAGCAGTTGGGACAGGAAGAATGAAAAACTGTTTTTT. It is translated as CASSWDRKNEKLFF.

This clone has a single count. This chain joins TRBV5-1 and TRBJ2-7, with D maybe TRBD1 (5 bases). Germline V gives CDR1 SGHRS, CDR2 YFSETQ. The V end was cut by 0 bases, the J end by 6 bases, with 13 bases between. CDR3 length: 14 residues. In DNA form, the CDR3 reads TGCGCCAGCAGCTTGGTGGCCAGGGCGGCCGAGCAGTACTTC. It encodes CASSLVARAAEQYF.

The CDR3: CASSDLQRSVNTEAFF. The CDR3, as DNA: TGTGCCAGCAGTGACTTGCAACGGTCAGTGAACACTGAAGCTTTCTTT. The chain has TRBV28 and TRBJ1-1; no definite D call. Germline CDR1 and CDR2: MDHEN and SYDVKM. V lost 5 bases to trimming and J lost 0 bases, with 16 bases between them. This CDR3 has 16 residues. Full variable domain (missing parts from reference TRBV28 and TRBJ1-1): DVKVTQSSRYLVKRTGEKVFLECVQDMDHENMFWYRQDPGLGLRLIYFSYDVKMKEKGDIPEGYSVSREKKERFSLILESASTNQTSMYLCASSDLQRSVNTEAFFGQGTRLTVV.

The chain joins TRBV9 to TRBJ1-3; tentative D call: TRBD1 (5 bases). V was cut by 1 base and J by 2 bases, with 10 bases left in between. The CDR3 has 15 residues. The germline V gene has CDR1 SGDLS and CDR2 YYNGEE. CDR3 in amino acids: CASSVSGDAGNTIYF. In DNA, the CDR3 is TGTGCCAGCAGCGTATCGGGGGACGCTGGAAACACCATATATTTT.

The chain couples TRBV2 to TRBJ1-4; TRBD1 is a possible D gene (5 bases). CDR1 SNHLY and CDR2 FYNNEI come from the germline V gene. Trimming left V 7 bases short and J 2 bases short, with 8 bases between. The CDR3 has 13 residues. The CDR3 DNA sequence: TGTGCCAGCAACAGGATTACTAATGAAAAACTGTTTTTT. Amino acid sequence: CASNRITNEKLFF.

The CDR3: CASSVNRDNEQFF. The DNA for the CDR3 is TGTGCCAGCAGCGTTAACAGGGATAACGAGCAGTTCTTC. The rearrangement uses TRBV7-2 and TRBJ2-1; tentatively, D is TRBD1 (6 bases). Germline V gene data show CDR1 as SGHTA and CDR2 as FQGNSA. CDR3 size: 13 residues. Trimming pared 5 bases from V and 10 bases from J, leaving 15 bases between.

This clone was seen a single time. The CDR3 is CASSLGLARANTEAFF. DNA of the CDR3: TGTGCCAGCAGCTTGGGACTGGCCAGGGCGAACACTGAAGCTTTCTTT. This chain links TRBV5-5 with TRBJ1-1; a weak D match, TRBD1 (5 bases). This CDR3 has 16 amino acids. V lost 0 bases, J lost 1 base, and 13 bases lay in between. Germline CDR1 SGHKS, CDR2 YYEKEE (reference sequence).

The chain is built from TRBV28 and TRBJ1-4; TRBD1 might be the D (6 bases). This CDR3 is built from 15 residues. Germline loops: CDR1 MDHEN, CDR2 SYDVKM. Trimming stripped 4 bases from V and 8 bases from J, with 17 bases between. This chain's CDR3 is CASSSQGPSQEKLFF. For the CDR3, the DNA is TGTGCCAGCAGTTCGCAGGGGCCAAGCCAGGAAAAACTGTTTTTT.

J is TRBJ2-1 and V is TRBV24-1, with TRBD1 matching 7 bases. Germline values: CDR1 KGHDR, CDR2 SFDVKD. V lost 10 bases to trimming and J lost 8 bases; unmatched junction nucleotides: 7. CDR3 size: 12 residues. The CDR3 here is CATQGQPYEQFF. As DNA, the CDR3 is TGTGCCACTCAGGGACAGCCCTATGAGCAGTTCTTC.

This clone was counted only a few times. V usage is TRBV3-1 (or the pseudogene TRBV3-2) and J usage is TRBJ1-4; 7 bases are a match to TRBD1. V gave up 4 bases and J gave up 0 bases; unmatched junction bases: 5. Looked up from germline, CDR1 is LGHDT and CDR2 is YNNKEL (reference sequence). This CDR3 comprises 16 residues. CDR3 in amino acids: CASSPGGITTNEKLFF. CDR3 nucleotide sequence: TGTGCCAGCAGCCCAGGGGGGATCACAACTAATGAAAAACTGTTTTTT.

The chain recombines TRBV4-1 with TRBJ2-7; D perhaps matches TRBD2 (5 bases). The length of the CDR3 is 14 residues. Trimming shortened V by 5 bases and J by 5 bases, and 16 bases separated the two germline ends. The germline CDR1 and CDR2 sequences are MGHRA and YSYEKL. In DNA form, the CDR3 reads TGCGCCAGCAGCAACTACCGCGGGCGCGACGAGCAGTACTTC. It codes for CASSNYRGRDEQYF.

Turning to this clone: A much larger clone lies one base from this, so it may be a read error. The chain links TRBV7-9 to TRBJ1-2; D is perhaps TRBD1 (6 bases). CDR1 is SEHNR and CDR2 is FQNEAQ in the germline V gene (reference sequence). The CDR3 has 13 residues. V was cut by 5 bases and J by 2 bases, with 9 bases left in between. CDR3 protein: CASSPTGNYGYTF. The CDR3 DNA reads TGTGCCAGCAGCCCAACAGGGAACTATGGCTACACCTTC.

The V call is TRBV6-2 or TRBV6-3, the J call TRBJ2-5, with 9 bases aligning to TRBD2. Germline-derived CDR1 and CDR2 are MNHEY and SVGEGT. V shed 2 bases and J 5 bases; nucleotides not matched to a gene: 9. This CDR3 region has 16 residues. The CDR3 DNA is TGTGCCAGCAGTTACCGAGCGGGAGGAAGAAGGGAGACCCAGTACTTC. Amino acids: CASSYRAGGRRETQYF.

With respect to this clone: The sample has other DNA sequences that encode this CDR3 too. The chain combines TRBV5-1 with TRBJ1-1; possibly TRBD1 for D (6 bases). Per germline, CDR1 SGHRS and CDR2 YFSETQ. V gave up 0 bases and J gave up 2 bases, with 8 bases separating them. The CDR3 has 14 amino acids. CDR3 loop: CASSLVQGNTEAFF. CDR3 DNA: TGCGCCAGCAGCTTGGTACAGGGTAACACTGAAGCTTTCTTT. The full variable domain, its missing parts supplied by reference TRBV5-1 and TRBJ1-1, is KAGVTQTPRYLIKTRGQQVTLSCSPISGHRSVSWYQQTPGQGLQFLFEYFSETQRNKGNFPGRFSGRQFSNSRSEMNVSTLELGDSALYLCASSLVQGNTEAFFGQGTRLTVV.

The V call is TRBV10-3, the J call TRBJ1-6, with 10 bases fitting TRBD1. The CDR3 is made up of 14 amino acids. Losses at the gene ends were 8 bases for V and 6 bases for J; bases not matched to a gene: 4. CDR1 is ENHRY, CDR2 SYGVKD, per germline. CDR3 in amino acids: CAIGTGVANSPLHF. The CDR3 region has the DNA TGTGCCATCGGGACAGGGGTTGCTAATTCACCCCTCCACTTT.